Below, one T cell receptor (beta chain) is given with its context. Sequence at one end of the junction differs from germline and may be a read error. This sample was taken from a study of shared clonotypes between healthy human individuals. About the study: CD4 naive and memory got three plates each, CD8 naive two, CD8 memory one.

The CDR3 is 15 residues long. From germline, CDR1 is SGHRS and CDR2 YFSETQ. Measured with immunoSEQ multiplex PCR; TCRdb has only the in-frame clones, and not every one. The sample includes 1.6 million or so clones, 98% of them seen just once. The TCR was taken from a man aged 30-40 years in good health. V usage is TRBV5-1 and J usage is TRBJ2-7, with TRBD1 matching 8 bases. Sequencing was done on a sample of naive CD4+ T cells sorted from blood. Subset indicated: CD45RA+ positively selected. Here the CDR3 reads CASRLGLGQGAGQYF. For the CDR3, the DNA is TGCGCCAGCAGGTTGGGACTTGGCCAGGGGGCAGGGCAGTACTTC.